The clone carrying this T cell receptor (beta chain) was seen more than once but under ten times. As yet, its antigen is unknown. Vbeta (60) and Jbeta (13) primers were used in the PCR. Produced via immunoSEQ multiplex PCR; TCRdb's table is partial and in-frame only. Altogether 55,000 to 70,000 clones are present, about 63% being singletons, with the ten largest covering about a sixth. The data originate from a study of cytomegalovirus exposure and HLA in healthy donors. Whole-study results and caveats: Relative to equally common others, HLA-associated TCR beta chains showed greater clonal expansion in a later analysis. Roughly uniform depth of sequencing across donors was assumed in presence/absence analyses.

The CDR3 length is 14 residues. V shed 7 bases and J 15 bases; nucleotides not matched to a gene: 13. The V gene's germline CDR1 is LNHDA and CDR2 SQIVND (reference sequence). This clonotype was obtained from a man aged 40-55 years in good health and CMV-seropositive. The V gene is TRBV19, the J gene TRBJ1-6, with TRBD1 identical over 9 bases. The sample was PBMCs. The CDR3 coding sequence is TGTGCCAGTACCGCCGGGACAGGGTCTCTCCTCCTCCACTTT. Its translation: CASTAGTGSLLLHF.